This paragraph reports one TCR beta chain. Its antigen target is currently unknown. No much larger clone is present one base from it, and per-base qualities are unavailable. The library was made by 5' RACE. Data came from an Illumina HiSeq 2000. Template switching added a universal primer binding site, and the final cDNA carried a unique molecular identifier that allowed TCR cDNA molecules to be counted accurately. Specific primers in the conserved constant-segment region were used to synthesize first-strand cDNA for TCR alpha and beta chains. Each cDNA library was double barcoded, with a SMART-Mk sample barcode plus Illumina barcodes, to control for contamination. Two successive PCR steps introduced TruSeq adapter sequences along with Illumina sample barcodes. The Illumina HiSeq platform was used with custom primers to sequence TCR alpha and beta cDNA libraries. The published analysis was carried out like this. MiGEC was used to process raw reads and extract unique molecular identifiers, and MiXCR was used to find CDR3 positions. Recombination models were inferred per individual with the repgenHMM and IGoR tools using an EM algorithm. Shared clonotypes were analyzed with the tcR package in R, and sharing was normalized by the product of cloneset sizes. To study raw recombination free of thymic and clonal selection effects, out-of-frame nonproductive sequences were analyzed. Starting from the raw public reads, TCRdb applied fastp trimming at Q25, assembled clones with MiXCR and retained in-frame beta chains. When rows share a CDR3 protein, they turn into one entry using the most common DNA and genes. The V and J calls reflect TCRdb's pipeline rather than the authors' work. This sample has some 790,000 distinct CDR3 sequences in its table, and 15% to 20% of those were observed once. About an eighth of the sample lies in the top ten.

This specimen comes from a study of identical twins (dated by TCRdb to the mid-2010s). A note on the overall study: To test whether fetal clonotypes persist, the study used deep sequencing on TCR alpha and beta repertoires from monozygotic twins, unrelated adults of various ages, and cord blood. Replicate twin experiments were performed at different times using different library preparation protocols to rule out contamination.

Looking up the germline V gene (reference sequence) yields CDR1 DFQATT and CDR2 SNEGSKA. The CDR3, from cysteine to phenylalanine, totals 16 residues. The entry retains the CDR3 DNA only, 48 bases that are in frame from base 1. For this chain, trimming is 6 bases at the V end and 1 base at the J end, and the number of junction bases without a gene match is 7. Every donor in the study was a healthy Caucasian. Three pairs of female monozygotic twins, all aged roughly 18 to 29 years, made up the twin cohort. The RNA used for TCR libraries was isolated from peripheral blood mononuclear cells. Results the study describes overall, beyond this receptor: Because the same donors could not be followed over many years, conclusions were based on cross-sectional statistical analysis. In monozygotic twins, out-of-frame TCR alpha sharing was systematically underestimated by recombination models, although the models agreed with sharing between unrelated individuals. Out-of-frame TCR alpha sequences shared between twins showed an excess of low generation-probability sequences compared with coincidental sharing between unrelated individuals. Fewer insertions were carried by abundant cord blood beta clonotypes; a weaker similar trend was observed in young adult naive repertoires, while no such trend was observed in memory repertoires. In beta out-of-frame sequences, excess twin sharing was weaker, because having fewer shared sequences lowered the signal-to-noise ratio. Zero-insertion analyses could be partly confounded by invariant T cells such as MAIT and iNKT, though diverse VJ usage argued against such confounding for most clonotypes.

This sample was also put to use in a study of T cells expressing NK-cell markers. The second publication reports: TCR beta-chain repertoires were profiled in sorted CD3+CD56+NKG2C+, CD3+CD56+NKG2C- and CD3+CD56-NKG2C+ T-cell subsets from about 8 donors. Among the eight sequenced donors, seven were HCMV-seropositive and one was HCMV-seronegative. In several experiments an anti-gammadeltaTCR antibody was added to restrict sorting to alphabetaTCR-expressing T cells. For more than 5 donors, the dominant CD3+CD56+NKG2C+ clonotypes were among the top 10 CD8+ clonotypes and accounted for roughly 1.0-7.5% of CD8+ T cells. Those dominant clonotypes were again the most abundant among CD3+CD56-NKG2C+ cells in several donors, at about 28.3-60.1%. Whether the expanded NKG2C-expressing T cell clones were specific for HCMV antigens was left unclear. The study sequenced eight donors, all healthy volunteers chosen at random: three men and five women. A commercial ELISA kit detecting HCMV-specific IgG in serum was used to determine HCMV serostatus. For roughly six donors, bulk peripheral blood T-cell repertoires were additionally sequenced from unsorted PBMC. MIGEC handled demultiplexing of the reads and grouping by UMI, while MiTCR was used to assemble and quantify clonotypes. To exclude erroneous sequences, any TCR cDNA sequence not supported by at least two reads was discarded. The tcR package was used for downstream repertoire analysis, with clonotypes matched between fractions based on CDR3 nucleotide sequence plus V segment. Antigen specificity was annotated against VDJdb with VDJmatch, allowing one amino acid substitution in CDR3.

The chain is assembled from TRBV20-1 and TRBJ2-1, with 12 middle bases fitting TRBD2. This TCR came from a woman aged 18 to 35 in good health. Sample: PBMCs. The nucleotide sequence is given as TGCAGTGCCACCGGACTAGCGGGGAGTTCCTACAATGAGCAGTTCTTC. This gives the protein CSATGLAGSSYNEQFF.